The clone carrying this T cell receptor (beta chain) was observed once. As yet, its antigen is unknown. CDR3 size: 14 residues. V shed 3 bases and J shed 0 bases, with 6 bases lying between them. The V gene's germline CDR1 is KGHSH and CDR2 LQKENI. Isolating CD4+ T cells followed 9 to 11 days of culture. BNT162b2 vaccine or mRNA-1273 vaccine was given to participants in two doses. This table comes from immunoSEQ multiplex PCR, and its TCRdb copy is limited to in-frame clones, with some not included. The table lists 65,000 to 90,000 clones, 73% of them singletons, with 2% to 3% in the top ten. These data originate in a study of vaccination effects on CD4 cells after COVID-19. Study in general: For each well, two million PBMC were cultured with 10 IU/ml IL-2 and about 11 ug/ml peptides.

The TCR comes from a human donor who received a COVID-19 vaccine. The chain carries TRBV18 and TRBJ2-1, with unresolved D. Sequenced material: CD4+ T cells from PBMCs cultured without peptide, taken after COVID-19 vaccination. The CDR3 reads CASSPTGSYNEQFF. The CDR3 DNA reads as TGTGCCAGCTCACCTACGGGCTCCTACAATGAGCAGTTCTTC.